The rows below give T cell receptor beta chains drawn from one sample of a study of CD4+ T cells in melanoma. Here immunoSEQ multiplex PCR was the method, and the copy in TCRdb shows in-frame clones only, minus some. The sample records about 10,000 clones, 65% to 70% being singletons. Sequenced material: cells from a culture (not recorded whether cultured in vitro). The source is a human donor with melanoma. Each CDR3 is given with its conserved first and last residue. A D gene is named only where the DNA matches it firmly. Part of the rows lack a size; the others show once, few, many or a class for expanded clones.

>TRBV7-2|TRBD2|few|TRBJ2-7
TGTGCCAGCAGCACACGCCTGGGAGCGGGGGCCACCTACGAGCAGTACTTC
CASSTRLGAGATYEQYF
>TRBV13|-|-|TRBJ1-4
TGTGCCAGCAGCCTGACTCGTGCAACTAATGAAAAACTGTTTTTT
CASSLTRATNEKLFF
>TRBV2|TRBD1|-|TRBJ2-7
TGTGCCAGCAGTACAGGGGGATTCTACGAGCAGTACTTC
CASSTGGFYEQYF
>TRBV10-3|-|-|TRBJ1-2
TGTGCCATCAACGGACGGTTTAACTATGGCTACACCTTT
CAINGRFNYGYTF
>TRBV5-1|-|-|TRBJ1-1
TGCGCCAGCAGCTTGGGAACTCTAGGCAACAGGGAAGCTTTCTTT
CASSLGTLGNREAFF
>TRBV2|-|-|TRBJ1-1
TGTGCCAGCAGGGAACAGGGTTCTGACGCTTTCTTT
CASREQGSDAFF
>TRBV30|TRBD1|-|TRBJ1-2
TGTGCCTGGCTCGGACAGGGTTTTAAGAGCTACACCTTC
CAWLGQGFKSYTF
>TRBV5-1|-|-|TRBJ2-2
TGCGCCAGCAGCCAGGACAGCACCGGGGAGCTGTTTTTT
CASSQDSTGELFF
>TRBV6-6|TRBD2|-|TRBJ2-1
TGTGCCAGCAGTTTAACCAGCGGGGGGGTGAATGAGCAGTTCTTC
CASSLTSGGVNEQFF
>TRBV6-6|TRBD2|-|TRBJ2-3
TGTGCCAGCCGACTAGCGGGGTCTACGCAGTATTTT
CASRLAGSTQYF
>TRBV5-1|TRBD1|few|TRBJ2-7
TGCGCCAGCAGCTCGTCCGGGACAGGGCCCTACGAGCAGTACTTC
CASSSSGTGPYEQYF
>TRBV18|TRBD1|once|TRBJ2-7
TGTGCCAGCTCACCGCTACAGGGGGCTCACGAGCAGTACTTC
CASSPLQGAHEQYF
>TRBV6-5|-|few|TRBJ1-2
TGTGCCAGCAGTTACGCGGAGGAGGGCTATGGCTACACCTTC
CASSYAEEGYGYTF
>TRBV7-6|-|-|TRBJ1-1
TGTGCCAGCAGCATAGGGTACAGGGCCACTGAAGCTTTCTTT
CASSIGYRATEAFF
>TRBV19|-|few|TRBJ1-6
TGTGCCAGTAGTCCCCAGGGGTTACAGGGTAATTCACCCCTCCACTTT
CASSPQGLQGNSPLHF
>TRBV5-8|-|-|TRBJ1-2
TGTGCCAGCAGCTTGACAGGGACTGACTATGGCTACACCTTC
CASSLTGTDYGYTF
>TRBV6-1|TRBD1|-|TRBJ1-4
TGTGCCAGCAGAAGACAGGGGGCGAGAGAAAAACTGTTTTTT
CASRRQGAREKLFF
>TRBV6-6|-|once|TRBJ1-3
TGTGCCAGCAGAGTTACGTACAGTCCGGGAAACACCATATATTTT
CASRVTYSPGNTIYF
>TRBV5-1|-|-|TRBJ1-1
TGCGCCAGCAGCTTGGGTGAGGTAGGAAACACTGAAGCTTTCTTT
CASSLGEVGNTEAFF
>TRBV7-9|TRBD1|-|TRBJ1-2
TGTGCCAGCGGGGGCCGGGACAGGGTATACGACTATGGCTACACCTTC
CASGGRDRVYDYGYTF
>TRBV5-1|-|-|TRBJ1-1
TGCGCCAGCAGCTTGGAGCAGAACACTGAAGCTTTCTTT
CASSLEQNTEAFF
>TRBV6-1|TRBD1|-|TRBJ2-1
TGTGCCAGCAGATATATAGGGGACAGCCTCAATGAGCAGTTCTTC
CASRYIGDSLNEQFF
>TRBV5-1|-|-|TRBJ2-7
TGCGCCAGCAGCTTGGGAGACAGGCTTTATCGGGAGCAGTACTTC
CASSLGDRLYREQYF
>TRBV6-5|TRBD1|-|TRBJ1-1
TGTGCCAGCAGGCTGACAGGGGGCTACACTGAAGCTTTCTTT
CASRLTGGYTEAFF
>TRBV19|-|-|TRBJ1-2
TGTGCCAGTGGCAGCATTTGGTACACCTTC
CASGSIWYTF
>TRBV5-1|-|-|TRBJ1-6
TGCGCCAGCAGCTTGGTTCTTTATAATTCACCCCTCCACTTT
CASSLVLYNSPLHF
>TRBV11-1|-|-|TRBJ1-1
TGTGCCAGCAGCTTACAGGGGAACACTGAAGCTTTCTTT
CASSLQGNTEAFF
>TRBV30|-|-|TRBJ1-2
TGTGCCTGGAGCTGGAGGCGGGAGACCGGCTACACCTTC
CAWSWRRETGYTF
>TRBV29-1|-|-|TRBJ2-5
TGCAGCGGAGAGGACAGCCAAGAGACCCAGTACTTC
CSGEDSQETQYF
>TRBV30|-|-|TRBJ2-5
TGTGCCTGGAGTGTAGGTGGTGGAGAGACCCAGTACTTC
CAWSVGGGETQYF
>TRBV2|-|-|TRBJ2-3
TGTGCCAGCAGAGCCCTAGCGATCGGCACAGATACGCAGTATTTT
CASRALAIGTDTQYF
>TRBV7-2|-|few|TRBJ1-1
TGTGCCAGCAGCCTCGGACCGAACGCTTTCTTT
CASSLGPNAFF
>TRBV30|-|few|TRBJ1-6
TGTGCCTGGAGGACAGGACTCTCACCCCTCCACTTT
CAWRTGLSPLHF
>TRBV7-9|-|few|TRBJ2-1
TGTGCCAGCGGGGGCCAGAGCTCCTACAATGAGCAGTTCTTC
CASGGQSSYNEQFF
>TRBV7-9|TRBD1|-|TRBJ1-4
TGTGCCAGCAGCTTACCGACAGGGATCGGCCTTGGAGAAAAACTGTTTTTT
CASSLPTGIGLGEKLFF
>TRBV9|TRBD2|once|TRBJ2-1
TGTGCCAGCAGCCTAGCGGGGGGGCCCCGCAATGAGCAGTTCTTC
CASSLAGGPRNEQFF
>TRBV2|TRBD1|-|TRBJ1-1
TGTGCCAGCAGGGACAGGTTGAACACTGAAGCTTTCTTT
CASRDRLNTEAFF
>TRBV19|TRBD1|-|TRBJ1-5
TGTGCCAGTAGTACCGATAACAGGGGCGGTCAGCCCCAGCATTTT
CASSTDNRGGQPQHF
>TRBV5-1|-|-|TRBJ1-3
TGCGCCAGCAGCTCGGACGGTAACTCTGGAAACACCATATATTTT
CASSSDGNSGNTIYF
>TRBV9|-|few|TRBJ1-4
TGTGCCAGCAGCGCGGGGGGGACAAAGGTTCGATCGGGGCTGTTTTTT
CASSAGGTKVRSGLFF
>TRBV6-1|TRBD1|few|TRBJ2-2
TGTGCCAGCAGTGAAGACAACAGGGGCGGGGAGCTGTTTTTT
CASSEDNRGGELFF
>TRBV18|TRBD2|medium-sized|TRBJ2-2
TGTGCCAGCTACAGCGGGGGGGCCGGCACCGGGGAGCTGTTTTTT
CASYSGGAGTGELFF
>TRBV13|-|-|TRBJ1-1
TGTGCCAGCAGCTTATTAGAGGGGGGGGCTATGAACACTGAAGCTTTCTTT
CASSLLEGGAMNTEAFF
>TRBV7-8|-|-|TRBJ2-1
TGTGCCAGCAGCCCCAATTTTGCCCGTCCCTATGAGCAGTTCTTC
CASSPNFARPYEQFF
>TRBV4-1|-|-|TRBJ1-4
TGCGCCAGCAGTCGAACAGGGCTGCCTAATGAAAAACTGTTTTTT
CASSRTGLPNEKLFF
>TRBV19|TRBD2|once|TRBJ2-3
TGTGCCAGTAGGGGACTAGCGGGGGGGGAAGATACGCAGTATTTT
CASRGLAGGEDTQYF
>TRBV9|TRBD2|-|TRBJ2-5
TGTGCCAGCAGCGTAACTAGCGGGGGGCAGGGGGAGACCCAGTACTTC
CASSVTSGGQGETQYF
>TRBV2|TRBD1|-|TRBJ2-7
TGTGCCAGCAGTGACCCCCGAGACAGGGGCGTACGCGAGCAGTACTTC
CASSDPRDRGVREQYF
>TRBV5-1|TRBD1|-|TRBJ2-3
TGCGCCAGCAGCTTGGCGACAGGGGTCACAGATACGCAGTATTTT
CASSLATGVTDTQYF